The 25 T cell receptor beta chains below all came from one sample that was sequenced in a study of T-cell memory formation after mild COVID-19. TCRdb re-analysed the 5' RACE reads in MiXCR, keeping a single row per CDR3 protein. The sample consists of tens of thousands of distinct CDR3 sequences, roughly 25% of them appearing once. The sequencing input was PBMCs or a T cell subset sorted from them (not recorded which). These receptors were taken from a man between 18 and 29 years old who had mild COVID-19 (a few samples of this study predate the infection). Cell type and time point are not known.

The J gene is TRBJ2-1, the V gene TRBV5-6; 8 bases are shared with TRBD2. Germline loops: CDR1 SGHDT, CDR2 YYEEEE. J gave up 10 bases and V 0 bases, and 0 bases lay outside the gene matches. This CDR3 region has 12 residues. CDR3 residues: CASSLGGGEQFF. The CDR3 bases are TGTGCCAGCAGCTTGGGCGGGGGGGAGCAGTTCTTC.

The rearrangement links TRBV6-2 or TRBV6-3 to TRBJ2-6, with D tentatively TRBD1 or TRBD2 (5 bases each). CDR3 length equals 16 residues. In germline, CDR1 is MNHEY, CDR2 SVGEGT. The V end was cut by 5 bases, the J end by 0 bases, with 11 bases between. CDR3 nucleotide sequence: TGTGCCAGCAGTCGGGACGGATACTCTGGGGCCAACGTCCTGACTTTC. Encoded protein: CASSRDGYSGANVLTF.

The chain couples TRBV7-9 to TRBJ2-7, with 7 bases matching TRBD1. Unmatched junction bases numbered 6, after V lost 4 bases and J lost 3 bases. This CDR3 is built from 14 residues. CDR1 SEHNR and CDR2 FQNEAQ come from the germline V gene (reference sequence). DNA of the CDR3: TGTGCCAGCAGCTCAGGACAGGTCGGCTACGAGCAGTACTTC. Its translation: CASSSGQVGYEQYF.

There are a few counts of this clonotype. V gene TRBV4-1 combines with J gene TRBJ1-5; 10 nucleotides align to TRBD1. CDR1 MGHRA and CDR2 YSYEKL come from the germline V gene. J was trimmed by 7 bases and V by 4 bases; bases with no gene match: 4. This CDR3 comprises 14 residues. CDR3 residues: CASSPSTGGQPQHF. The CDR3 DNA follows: TGCGCCAGCAGCCCTTCGACAGGGGGCCAGCCCCAGCATTTT.

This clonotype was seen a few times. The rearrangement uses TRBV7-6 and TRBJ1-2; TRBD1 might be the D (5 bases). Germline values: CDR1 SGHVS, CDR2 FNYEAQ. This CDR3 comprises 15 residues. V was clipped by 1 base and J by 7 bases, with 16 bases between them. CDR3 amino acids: CASSLEPEGRGGYTF. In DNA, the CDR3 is TGTGCCAGCAGCTTAGAACCGGAGGGGAGAGGTGGCTACACCTTC.

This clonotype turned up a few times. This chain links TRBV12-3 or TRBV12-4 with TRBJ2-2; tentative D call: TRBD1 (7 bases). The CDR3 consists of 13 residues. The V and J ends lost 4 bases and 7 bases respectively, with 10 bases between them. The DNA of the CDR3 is TGTGCCAGCAGTTCCAGGGGGGACGGGGAGCTGTTTTTT. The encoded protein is CASSSRGDGELFF.

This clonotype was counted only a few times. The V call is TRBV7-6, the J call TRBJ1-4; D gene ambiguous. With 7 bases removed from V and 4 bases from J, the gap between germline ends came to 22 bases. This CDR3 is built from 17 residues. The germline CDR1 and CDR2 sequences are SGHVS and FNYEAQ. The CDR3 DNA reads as TGTGCCAGCACTCCCTTCAGGAATGGTTTCGGTAATGAAAAACTGTTTTTT. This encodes CASTPFRNGFGNEKLFF.

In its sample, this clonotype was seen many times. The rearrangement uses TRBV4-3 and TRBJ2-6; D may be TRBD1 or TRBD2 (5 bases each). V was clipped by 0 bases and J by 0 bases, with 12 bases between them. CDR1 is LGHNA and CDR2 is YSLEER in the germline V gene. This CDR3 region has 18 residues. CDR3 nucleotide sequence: TGCGCCAGCAGCCAAGATCAGAAGGGACCCTCTGGGGCCAACGTCCTGACTTTC. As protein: CASSQDQKGPSGANVLTF.

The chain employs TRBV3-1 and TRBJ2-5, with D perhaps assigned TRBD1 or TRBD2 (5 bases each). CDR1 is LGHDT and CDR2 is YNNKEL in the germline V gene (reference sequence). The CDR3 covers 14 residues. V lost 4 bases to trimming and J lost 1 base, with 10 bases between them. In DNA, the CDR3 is TGTGCCAGCAGCCTTGGGGGATTCCAAGAGACCCAGTACTTC. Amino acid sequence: CASSLGGFQETQYF.

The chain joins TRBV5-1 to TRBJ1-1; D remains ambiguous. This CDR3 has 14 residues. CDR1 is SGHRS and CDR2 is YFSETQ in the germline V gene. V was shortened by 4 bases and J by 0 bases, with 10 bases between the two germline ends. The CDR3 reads CASSPRRLNTEAFF. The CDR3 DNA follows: TGCGCCAGCAGCCCTCGACGGTTGAACACTGAAGCTTTCTTT.

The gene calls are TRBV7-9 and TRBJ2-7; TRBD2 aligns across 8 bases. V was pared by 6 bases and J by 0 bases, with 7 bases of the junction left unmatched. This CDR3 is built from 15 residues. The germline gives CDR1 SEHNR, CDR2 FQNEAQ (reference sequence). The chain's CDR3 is CASSRTGGSSYEQYV. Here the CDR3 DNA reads TGTGCCAGCAGTAGAACGGGGGGGAGCTCCTACGAGCAGTACGTC.

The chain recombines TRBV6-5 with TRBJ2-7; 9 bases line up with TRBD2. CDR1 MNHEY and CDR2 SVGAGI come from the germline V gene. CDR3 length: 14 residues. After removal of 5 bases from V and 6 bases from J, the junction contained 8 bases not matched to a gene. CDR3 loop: CASSKPGLAGEQYF. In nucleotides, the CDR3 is TGTGCCAGCAGTAAACCGGGACTAGCCGGCGAGCAGTACTTC.

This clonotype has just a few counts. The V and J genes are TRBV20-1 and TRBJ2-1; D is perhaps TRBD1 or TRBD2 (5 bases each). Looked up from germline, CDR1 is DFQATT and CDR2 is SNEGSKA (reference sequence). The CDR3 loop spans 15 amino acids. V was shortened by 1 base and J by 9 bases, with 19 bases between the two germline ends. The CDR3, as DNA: TGCAGTGCTAGAGTGTCGGGACGTGGGGACCGTGAGCAGTTCTTC. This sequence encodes CSARVSGRGDREQFF.

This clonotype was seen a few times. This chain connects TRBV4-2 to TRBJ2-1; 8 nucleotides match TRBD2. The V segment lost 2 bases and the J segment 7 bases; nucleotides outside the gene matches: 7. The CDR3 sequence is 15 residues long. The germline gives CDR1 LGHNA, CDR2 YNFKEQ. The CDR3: CASSQTLGGGNEQFF. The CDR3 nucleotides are TGTGCCAGCAGCCAAACCCTCGGGGGGGGGAATGAGCAGTTCTTC.

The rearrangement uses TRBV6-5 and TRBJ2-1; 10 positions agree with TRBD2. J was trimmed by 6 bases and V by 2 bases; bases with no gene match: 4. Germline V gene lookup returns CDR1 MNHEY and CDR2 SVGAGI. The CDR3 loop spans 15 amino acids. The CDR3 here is CASSYGAGGINEQFF. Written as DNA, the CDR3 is TGTGCCAGCAGTTACGGAGCGGGGGGGATCAATGAGCAGTTCTTC.

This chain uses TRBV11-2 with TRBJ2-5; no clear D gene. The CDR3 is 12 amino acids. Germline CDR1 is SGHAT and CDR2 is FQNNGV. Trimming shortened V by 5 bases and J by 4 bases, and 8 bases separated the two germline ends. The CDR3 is CASSPAVETQYF. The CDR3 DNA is TGTGCCAGCAGCCCTGCTGTAGAGACCCAGTACTTC.

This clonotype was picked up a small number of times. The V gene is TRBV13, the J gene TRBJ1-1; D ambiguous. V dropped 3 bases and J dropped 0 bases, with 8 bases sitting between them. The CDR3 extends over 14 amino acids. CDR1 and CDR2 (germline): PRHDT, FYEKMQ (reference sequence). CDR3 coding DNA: TGTGCCAGCAGCTTCCGTCAATTGAACACTGAAGCTTTCTTT. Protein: CASSFRQLNTEAFF.

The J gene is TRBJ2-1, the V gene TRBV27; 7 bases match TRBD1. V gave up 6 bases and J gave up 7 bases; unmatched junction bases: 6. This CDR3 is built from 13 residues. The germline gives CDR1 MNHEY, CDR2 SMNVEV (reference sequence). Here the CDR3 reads CASRTTGWNEQFF. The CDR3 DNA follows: TGTGCCAGCAGAACGACAGGGTGGAATGAGCAGTTCTTC.

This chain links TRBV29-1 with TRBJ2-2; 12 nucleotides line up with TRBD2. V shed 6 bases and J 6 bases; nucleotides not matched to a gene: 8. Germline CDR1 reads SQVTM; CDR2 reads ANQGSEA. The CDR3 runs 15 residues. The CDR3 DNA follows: TGCAGCGTCCAGCCTAGCGGGGGGGCGGCCGGGGAGCTGTTTTTT. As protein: CSVQPSGGAAGELFF.

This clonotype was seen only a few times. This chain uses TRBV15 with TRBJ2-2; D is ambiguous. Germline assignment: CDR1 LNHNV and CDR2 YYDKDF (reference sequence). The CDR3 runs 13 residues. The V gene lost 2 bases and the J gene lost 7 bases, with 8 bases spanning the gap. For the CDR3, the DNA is TGTGCCACCAGCAGAATTTACGGCGGGGAGCTGTTTTTT. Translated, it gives CATSRIYGGELFF.

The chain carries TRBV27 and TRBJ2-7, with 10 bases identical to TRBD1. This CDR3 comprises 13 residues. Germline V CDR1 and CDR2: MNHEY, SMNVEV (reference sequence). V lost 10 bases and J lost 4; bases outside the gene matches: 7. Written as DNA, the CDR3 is TGTGCCATCGGACAGGGGGGTCCTTACGAGCAGTACTTC. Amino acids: CAIGQGGPYEQYF.

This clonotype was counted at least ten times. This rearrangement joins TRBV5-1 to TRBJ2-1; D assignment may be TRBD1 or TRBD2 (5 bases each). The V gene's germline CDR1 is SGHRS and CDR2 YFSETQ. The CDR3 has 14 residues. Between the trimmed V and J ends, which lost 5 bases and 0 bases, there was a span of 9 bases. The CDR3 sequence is CASSGGPSYNEQFF. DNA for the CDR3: TGCGCCAGCAGTGGGGGTCCCTCCTACAATGAGCAGTTCTTC.

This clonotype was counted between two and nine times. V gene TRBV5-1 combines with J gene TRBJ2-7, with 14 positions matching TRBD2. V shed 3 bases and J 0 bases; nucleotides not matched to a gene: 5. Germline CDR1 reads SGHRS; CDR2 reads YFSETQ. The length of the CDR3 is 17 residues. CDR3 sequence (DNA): TGCGCCAGCAGCTCGGGACTAGCGGGGGAACTCTCCTACGAGCAGTACTTC. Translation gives CASSSGLAGELSYEQYF.

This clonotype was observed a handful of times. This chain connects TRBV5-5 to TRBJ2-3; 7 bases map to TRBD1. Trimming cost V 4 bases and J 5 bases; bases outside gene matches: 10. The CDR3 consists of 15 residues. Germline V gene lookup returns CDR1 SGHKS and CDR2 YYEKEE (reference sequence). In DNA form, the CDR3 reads TGTGCCAGCAGCCCGGACAGGACCGGCGGAGATACGCAGTATTTT. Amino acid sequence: CASSPDRTGGDTQYF.

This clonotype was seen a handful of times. The CDR3 DNA reads TGTGCCAGCGGTCCGGCGAACACTGAAGCTTTCTTT. Translated: CASGPANTEAFF. The rearrangement uses TRBV27 and TRBJ1-1; D is unclear. The V and J ends lost 8 bases and 1 base respectively, with 8 bases between them. The CDR3 length is 12 residues. Germline CDR1 is MNHEY and CDR2 is SMNVEV (reference sequence).